These 9 T cell receptor beta chains share one sample of origin, sequenced in a study of tumor-infiltrating lymphocytes in oesophageal squamous cell carcinoma. One entry per CDR3 protein results from TCRdb running MiXCR on the PCR reads. Altogether approximately 10,000 distinct CDR3 sequences are present, around 50% being singletons, with the ten largest covering roughly 20%. Sequencing input: esophageal tumor tissue. The receptors originated from a female donor with esophageal squamous cell carcinoma.

This clonotype showed up just a few times. The J gene is TRBJ2-3, the V gene TRBV7-6; D is unresolved. Trimming cost V 1 base and J 4 bases, with 6 bases left between them. Germline lookup yields CDR1 SGHVS and CDR2 FNYEAQ. The CDR3 contains 13 residues. The CDR3, as DNA: TGTGCCAGCAGCTTAGAGTATCCAGATACGCAGTATTTT. Protein: CASSLEYPDTQYF.

By share, this clonotype counts as medium-sized. This sequence joins TRBV7-3 and TRBJ2-7, with a tentative D call TRBD2 (7 bases). Germline V gene data show CDR1 as SGHTA and CDR2 as FQGTGA. V lost 2 bases and J lost 7, with 27 bases in between. This CDR3 contains 18 residues. CDR3 residues: CASSLGSVVGGAGDEQYF. In nucleotides, the CDR3 is TGTGCCAGCAGCTTAGGATCGGTGGTAGGGGGGGCCGGGGATGAGCAGTACTTC. Drawing the rest from reference TRBV7-3 and TRBJ2-7, the complete variable domain is GAGVSQTPSNKVTEKGKYVELRCDPISGHTALYWYRQSLGQGPEFLIYFQGTGAADDSGLPNDRFFAVRPEGSVSTLKIQRTERGDSAVYLCASSLGSVVGGAGDEQYFGPGTRLTVT.

This clonotype was seen many times. The V call is TRBV11-3, the J call TRBJ2-3, with 8 positions matching TRBD1. V lost 2 bases to trimming and J lost 4 bases; unmatched junction nucleotides: 5. Germline-derived CDR1 and CDR2 are SGHNT and YENEEA. The length of the CDR3 is 15 residues. The CDR3 region has the DNA TGTGCCAGCAGCTTACCACGGACAGGGCCAGATACGCAGTATTTT. The encoded protein is CASSLPRTGPDTQYF.

To note about this clonotype: The CDR3 carries no conserved terminal phenylalanine or tryptophan, so it likely arises from a read error. No DNA is shown, since the ends of the CDR3 on it are uncertain; the CDR3 is the one TCRdb lists. J is TRBJ1-1 and V is TRBV7-6. Germline V lookup: CDR1 SGHVS, CDR2 FNYEAQ. The CDR3 length is 16 residues, termini included. CDR3 protein: CASSLAPAGETQYFGP.

This clonotype was recorded a few times. The chain employs TRBV20-1 and TRBJ2-7, with 8 bases matching TRBD2. Trimming at V came to 3 bases and at J to 0 bases, leaving 1 base not matched to a gene. Per germline, CDR1 DFQATT and CDR2 SNEGSKA (reference sequence). CDR3 size: 13 residues. As DNA, the CDR3 is TGCAGTGCTAGGGCGGGGGGCTCCTACGAGCAGTACTTC. Its protein is CSARAGGSYEQYF.

Turning to this clonotype: One base away lies a much larger clone, so this may be a sequencing read error. The rearrangement joins TRBV7-8 to TRBJ2-5; the match to TRBD1 covers 7 bases. V was pared by 5 bases and J by 11 bases, with 17 bases of the junction left unmatched. This CDR3 region has 15 residues. Germline CDR1 is SGHVS and CDR2 is FQNEAQ. The CDR3 protein is CASSQRDSSYNEQYF. Written as DNA, the CDR3 is TGTGCCAGCAGCCAAAGGGACAGCTCCTACAATGAGCAGTACTTC.

About this clonotype: The conserved closing phenylalanine or tryptophan is absent in this CDR3, likely reflecting a read error. The DNA is left out, because the CDR3 cannot be placed on it with certainty; the CDR3 is given as TCRdb lists it. This chain links TRBV12-3 or TRBV12-4 with TRBJ2-7; TRBD1, the table's D call, lacks a check against the DNA. Counting both end residues, the CDR3 totals 16 amino acids. The CDR3 sequence is CASSPGAGGFGYTFGS.

This clonotype counts as medium-sized (0.01 to 0.1%). This chain joins TRBV6-1 and TRBJ2-1; 10 positions match TRBD2. Germline CDR1 is MNHNS and CDR2 is SASEGT. Losses at the gene ends were 6 bases for V and 16 bases for J; bases not matched to a gene: 9. This CDR3 contains 12 residues. The CDR3 is CASSASGSAEFF. The CDR3 coding sequence is TGTGCCAGCAGCGCTAGCGGGAGCGCCGAATTCTTC.

As concerns this clonotype: Given a much more abundant clone one base away, this may be a read error. The chain employs TRBV10-3 and TRBJ1-2; perhaps TRBD2 as D (5 bases). The J call may be faulty, since TRBJ2-1 better matches the DNA end. This CDR3 is 14 amino acids long. Germline-derived CDR1 and CDR2 are ENHRY and SYGVKD. The CDR3 loop reads CAISEVLRAGEQFF. The CDR3 coding sequence is TGTGCCATCAGTGAGGTTTTGAGGGCAGGCGAGCAGTTCTTC.